This entry describes one T cell receptor beta chain. Its antigen is currently unknown. The data derive from a study of OX40 agonist ivuxolimab in advanced cancers. Turning to the study itself: With ivuxolimab, an agonistic anti-OX40 (CD134) antibody, patients were treated. The diagnoses of dose-escalation patients were hepatocellular carcinoma, melanoma, renal cell or head and neck cancer.

The CDR3 consists of 15 residues. Per the germline V gene, CDR1 is LGHNA and CDR2 is YSLEER. V was shortened by 1 base and J by 5 bases, with 13 bases between the two germline ends. Generated by immunoSEQ multiplex PCR, the TCRdb table keeps only in-frame clones and is missing some. The table includes about 83,000 clones, 75% to 95% detected once. Study-wide results and limits: What antigens the expanded peripheral T cells recognized was never established. It was also the case that some nonresponders had low normalized T-cell clonal expansion.

The starting material was CD4+ or CD8+ T cells sorted from blood, obtained in a trial of the OX40 agonist ivuxolimab. This receptor was taken from an adult with an advanced solid tumor such as melanoma, head and neck, liver or kidney cancer. The chain has TRBV4-3 and TRBJ2-3; D not certain. In DNA form, the CDR3 reads TGCGCCAGCAGCCAAGGGGTCGGAGTTGGAGATACGCAGTATTTT. This gives the protein CASSQGVGVGDTQYF.